Reported below is one TCR beta chain. The target antigen is unknown. V was clipped by 2 bases and J by 3 bases; unmatched bases: 8. The germline V gene encodes CDR1 SEHNR and CDR2 FQNEAQ (reference sequence). This CDR3 has 16 amino acids. The entry originates in a study of naive and memory T cell subsets. Overall study findings and caveats: Especially in CD8 cells, naive repertoires contained a few larger clonotypes, possibly CD45RA-re-expressing memory cells.

Both TRBC1 and TRBC2 were covered by a beta constant-region primer of two equimolar oligonucleotides. Four rounds of PCR amplified the ligated cDNA using nested alpha and beta constant-region primers plus SP2. TCRdb re-called the UMI-ligation and nested PCR reads through MiXCR, storing one row per CDR3 protein. The table shows 140,000 to 150,000 distinct CDR3 sequences, with under 25% occurring only once. The TCR comes from a human donor in good health. This rearrangement joins TRBV7-9 to TRBJ2-3; 7 nucleotides agree with TRBD1. Input material: naive CD4+ T cells from blood. The CDR3 here is CASSLKWTGSTDTQYF. The CDR3, as DNA: TGTGCCAGCAGCTTAAAATGGACAGGATCGACAGATACGCAGTATTTT.